The 8 T cell receptor beta chains below were found in one sample sequenced in a study of blood T cell repertoires in COVID-19. Sequencing used immunoSEQ multiplex PCR; TCRdb keeps in-frame clones, though not all of them. The data show 250,000 to 300,000 clones, 86% seen once. What was sequenced was peripheral blood. The receptors derive from a man younger than 35 with active or convalescent COVID-19.

This clone came up once. The gene calls are TRBV10-2 and TRBJ1-5, with D unresolved. Between the trimmed V and J ends, which lost 3 bases and 9 bases, there was a span of 12 bases. Germline CDR1 WSHSY, CDR2 SAAADI. CDR3 length equals 13 residues. CDR3 protein: CASSDGPSRPQHF. CDR3 in DNA: TGCGCCAGCAGTGATGGGCCATCCCGGCCCCAGCATTTT.

As concerns this clone: Other DNA variants within this sample encode the same CDR3. The chain employs TRBV12-3 or TRBV12-4 and TRBJ1-2; the D gene is possibly TRBD1 (5 bases). V was shortened by 3 bases and J by 4 bases, with 9 bases between the two germline ends. There are 13 residues in the CDR3. CDR3 sequence: CASSLGQGYGYTF. CDR3 nucleotides: TGTGCCAGCAGTTTGGGGCAGGGCTATGGCTACACCTTC.

This chain links TRBV5-1 with TRBJ2-7, with D perhaps TRBD2 (5 bases). The CDR3 extends over 12 amino acids. V gave up 0 bases and J gave up 4 bases, with 5 bases separating them. The germline CDR1 and CDR2 sequences are SGHRS and YFSETQ. As DNA, the CDR3 is TGCGCCAGCAGCTTGGGAGGGTACGAGCAGTACTTC. Its translation: CASSLGGYEQYF.

J is TRBJ2-2 and V is TRBV6-1, with D perhaps matching TRBD2 (6 bases). This CDR3 is built from 14 residues. Germline CDR1 reads MNHNS; CDR2 reads SASEGT. The V gene lost 3 bases and the J gene lost 6 bases, with 11 bases spanning the gap. The CDR3 nucleotides are TGTGCCAGCAGTGACCGACTAGTTGCCGGGGAGCTGTTTTTT. As protein: CASSDRLVAGELFF.

The chain carries TRBV6-5 and TRBJ1-2; 8 nucleotides match TRBD1. The V segment lost 6 bases and the J segment 4 bases; nucleotides outside the gene matches: 10. Germline V lookup: CDR1 MNHEY, CDR2 SVGAGI. The CDR3 runs to 15 residues. CDR3 nucleotides: TGTGCCAGCAGCACCGGACAGGGTCCCCTCTATGGCTACACCTTC. Translating gives CASSTGQGPLYGYTF.

The chain uses TRBV4-3 and TRBJ1-3, with 9 bases matching TRBD1. CDR1 is LGHNA, CDR2 YSLEER, per germline. CDR3 length: 17 amino acids. The V segment lost 2 bases and the J segment 3 bases; nucleotides outside the gene matches: 8. CDR3 protein: CASSQSTGQGFGNTIYF. DNA for the CDR3: TGCGCCAGCAGCCAAAGCACGGGACAGGGCTTTGGAAACACCATATATTTT.

The table lists this clone with a few counts. The chain links TRBV28 to TRBJ1-2; D is undetermined. Trimming took off 6 bases at V and 2 bases at J, with 4 bases between the two ends. Per germline, CDR1 MDHEN and CDR2 SYDVKM. The CDR3 is made up of 11 amino acids. The CDR3 loop reads CASRANYGYTF. The DNA of the CDR3 is TGTGCCAGCAGGGCCAACTATGGCTACACCTTC.

In its sample, this clone was seen a few times. The V and J genes are TRBV15 and TRBJ1-2; TRBD1 might be the D (5 bases). Trimming removed 3 bases at V and 5 bases at J, with 16 bases between. The CDR3 has 15 amino acids. CDR1 is LNHNV and CDR2 is YYDKDF in the germline V gene (reference sequence). CDR3 DNA: TGTGCCACCAGCAGTACCGCAGGGCTTTGGTATGGCTACACCTTC. Translation: CATSSTAGLWYGYTF.